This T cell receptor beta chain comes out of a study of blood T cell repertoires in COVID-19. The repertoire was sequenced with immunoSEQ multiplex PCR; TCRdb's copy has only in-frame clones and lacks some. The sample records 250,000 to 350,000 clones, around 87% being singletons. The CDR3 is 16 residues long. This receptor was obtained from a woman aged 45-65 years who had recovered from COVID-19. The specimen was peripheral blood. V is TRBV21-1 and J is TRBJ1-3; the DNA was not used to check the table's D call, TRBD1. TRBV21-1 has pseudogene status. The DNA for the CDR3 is TGTGCCAGCAGCACGGGACAGCGCCTCGCTGGAAACACCATATATTTT. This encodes CASSTGQRLAGNTIYF.